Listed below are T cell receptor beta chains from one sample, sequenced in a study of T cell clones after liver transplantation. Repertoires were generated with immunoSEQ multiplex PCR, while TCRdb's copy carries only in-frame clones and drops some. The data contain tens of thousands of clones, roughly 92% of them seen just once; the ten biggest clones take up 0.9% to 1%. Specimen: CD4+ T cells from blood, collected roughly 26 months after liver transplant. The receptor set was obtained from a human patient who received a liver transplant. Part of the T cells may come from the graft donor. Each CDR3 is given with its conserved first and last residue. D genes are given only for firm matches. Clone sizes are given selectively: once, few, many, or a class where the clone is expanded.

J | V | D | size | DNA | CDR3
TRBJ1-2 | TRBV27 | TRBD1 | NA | TGTGCCAGCAGTTTCCGTAGGGGGCCGGGACAGGGTGGCTATGGCTACACCTTC | CASSFRRGPGQGGYGYTF
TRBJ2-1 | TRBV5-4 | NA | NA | TGTGCCAGCAGATACGACGCCAGCTCCTACAATGAGCAGTTCTTC | CASRYDASSYNEQFF
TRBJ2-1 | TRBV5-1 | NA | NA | TGCGCCAGCGGCTTGGGATATCAGTTGGATGAGCAGTTCTTC | CASGLGYQLDEQFF
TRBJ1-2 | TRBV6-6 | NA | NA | TGTGCCAGCTCAGGAGGGCAAGGGAGAGGCTACACCTTC | CASSGGQGRGYTF
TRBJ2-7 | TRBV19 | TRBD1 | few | TGTGCCAGTAGTGTGACAGGGGCGAGCTCCTACGAGCAGTACTTC | CASSVTGASSYEQYF
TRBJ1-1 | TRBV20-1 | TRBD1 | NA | TGCAGTGCCACCGGACAGGTTAAAGCTTTCTTT | CSATGQVKAFF
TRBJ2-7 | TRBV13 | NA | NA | TGTGCCAGCAGCTACGCGGGTTATAACGAGCAGTACTTC | CASSYAGYNEQYF
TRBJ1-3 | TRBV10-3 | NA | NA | TGTGCCATCAGAGAAGTCGCTGGAAACACCATATATTTT | CAIREVAGNTIYF
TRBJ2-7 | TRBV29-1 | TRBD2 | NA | TGCAGCGTTGGACTCCTAGCGGGAGTCAGCTCCTACGAGCAGTACTTC | CSVGLLAGVSSYEQYF
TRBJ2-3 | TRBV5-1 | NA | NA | TGCGCCAGCAGCTTCGGCCGGGGCACTTTAGATACGCAGTATTTT | CASSFGRGTLDTQYF
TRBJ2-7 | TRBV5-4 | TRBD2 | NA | TGTGCCAGCAGCCTATCGGGGGGAGGTTACGAGCAGTACTTC | CASSLSGGGYEQYF
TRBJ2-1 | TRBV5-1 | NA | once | TGCGCCAGCAGCTTGGCCGGGGCAGACAATGAGCAGTTCTTC | CASSLAGADNEQFF
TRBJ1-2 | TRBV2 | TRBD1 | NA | TGTGCCAGCAGGGCGACAGGGTTAGGCTACACCTTC | CASRATGLGYTF
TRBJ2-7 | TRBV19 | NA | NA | TGTGCCAGTAGTGCTCGGCGGGTAGACTACGAGCAGTACTTC | CASSARRVDYEQYF
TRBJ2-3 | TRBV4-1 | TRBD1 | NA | TGCGCCAGCAGCCAAGACACAGGGGGCACAGATACGCAGTATTTT | CASSQDTGGTDTQYF
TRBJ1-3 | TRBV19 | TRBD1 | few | TGTGCCAGTAGAGAACAGGGGGCGAGCGGAAACACCATATATTTT | CASREQGASGNTIYF
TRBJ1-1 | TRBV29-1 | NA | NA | TGCAGCGTTCTTACAGGGTCATACACTGAAGCTTTCTTT | CSVLTGSYTEAFF
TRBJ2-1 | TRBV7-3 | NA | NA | TGTGCCAGCAGCTTATTGGGGGGCATACTGTTCTTC | CASSLLGGILFF
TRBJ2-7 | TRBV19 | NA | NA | TGTGCCAGTGGGGGGACTCGCTCCTACGAGCAGTACTTC | CASGGTRSYEQYF
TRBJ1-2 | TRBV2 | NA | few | TGTGCCAGCAGTGCCCTACTCCTCTACACCTTC | CASSALLLYTF
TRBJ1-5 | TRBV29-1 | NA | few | TGCAGCGTTGTATTGGGGATCAATCAGCCCCAGCATTTT | CSVVLGINQPQHF
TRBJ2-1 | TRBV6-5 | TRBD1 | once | TGTGCCAGCAGTTACCCGGGACAGGGTAGAAATGAGCAGTTCTTC | CASSYPGQGRNEQFF
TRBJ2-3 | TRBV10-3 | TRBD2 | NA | TGTGCCATCACTGACGCTAGCGGGATGAGCACAGATACGCAGTATTTT | CAITDASGMSTDTQYF
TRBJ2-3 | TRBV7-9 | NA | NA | TGTGCCAGCAGCCCCTCGGACCCCGGGGCGGATACGCAGTATTTT | CASSPSDPGADTQYF
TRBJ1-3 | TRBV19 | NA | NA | TGTGCCACCGGGGGGAAGGGAAGCAGCTCTGGAAACACCATATATTTT | CATGGKGSSSGNTIYF
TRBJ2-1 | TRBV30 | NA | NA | TGTGCCTGGAGCGAAGGTGGCGCGGGGCCAAGATACAATGAGCAGTTCTTC | CAWSEGGAGPRYNEQFF
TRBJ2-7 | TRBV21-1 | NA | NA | TGTGCCAGCATCTGTGACTGTTCCGACGAGCAGTACTTC | CASICDCSDEQYF